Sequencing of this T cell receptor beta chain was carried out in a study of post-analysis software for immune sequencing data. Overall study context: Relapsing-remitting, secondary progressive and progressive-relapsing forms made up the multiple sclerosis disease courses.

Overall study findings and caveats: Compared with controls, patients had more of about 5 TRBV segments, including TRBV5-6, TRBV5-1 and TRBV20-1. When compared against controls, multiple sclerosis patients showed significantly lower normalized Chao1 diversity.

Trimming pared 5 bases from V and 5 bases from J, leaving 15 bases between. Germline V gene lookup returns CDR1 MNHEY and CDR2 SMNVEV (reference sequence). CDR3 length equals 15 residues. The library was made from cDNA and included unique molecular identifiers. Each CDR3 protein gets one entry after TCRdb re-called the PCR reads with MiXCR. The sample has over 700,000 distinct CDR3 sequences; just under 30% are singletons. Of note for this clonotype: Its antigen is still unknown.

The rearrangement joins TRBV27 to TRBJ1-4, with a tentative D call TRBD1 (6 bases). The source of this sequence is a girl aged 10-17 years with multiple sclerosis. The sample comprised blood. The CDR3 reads CASSPPDSTNEKLFF. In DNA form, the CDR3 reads TGTGCCAGCAGTCCCCCGGACAGTACGAATGAAAAACTGTTTTTT.